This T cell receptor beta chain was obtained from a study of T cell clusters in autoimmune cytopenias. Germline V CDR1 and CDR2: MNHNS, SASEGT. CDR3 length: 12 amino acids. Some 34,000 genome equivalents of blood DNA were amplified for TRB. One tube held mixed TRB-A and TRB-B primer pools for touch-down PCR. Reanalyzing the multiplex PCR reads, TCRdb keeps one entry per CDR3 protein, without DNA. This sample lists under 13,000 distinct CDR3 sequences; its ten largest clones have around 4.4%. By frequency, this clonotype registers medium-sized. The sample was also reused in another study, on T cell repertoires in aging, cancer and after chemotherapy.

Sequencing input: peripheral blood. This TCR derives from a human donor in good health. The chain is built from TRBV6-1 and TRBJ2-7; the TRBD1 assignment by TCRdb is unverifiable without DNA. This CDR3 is CASIGTANEQYF.